A selection of T cell receptor beta chains follows, all from one sample in a study of shared clonotypes between healthy human individuals. Produced via immunoSEQ multiplex PCR; TCRdb's table is partial and in-frame only. This sample has 2 million to 3 million clones, with 93% found just once. Sequencing used naive CD4+ T cells from PBMCs. The receptors were sampled from a man younger than 30 in good health. Some clones in this sample may be carry-over from other donors' samples. Each CDR3 is given with its conserved first and last residue. The D gene is left open where the match is weak. Expanded clones are given a class, and other clones once, few, many or no size at all.

.	TRBV28	.	TRBJ1-2	TGTGCCAGCAGTTCCCTTGCACCCAACTATGGCTACACCTTC	CASSSLAPNYGYTF
.	TRBV6-1	.	TRBJ1-5	TGTGCCAGCAAGGGGACAACCGTTAGCAATCAGCCCCAGCATTTT	CASKGTTVSNQPQHF
.	TRBV5-1	TRBD2	TRBJ2-1	TGCGCCAGCAGCTTGGTCGTACCGGGACTAGCGGGAGGTAATCAGTTCTTC	CASSLVVPGLAGGNQFF
.	TRBV4-2	.	TRBJ2-2	TGTGCCAGCAACCTTGGGAGGAACACCGGGGAGCTGTTTTTT	CASNLGRNTGELFF
.	TRBV19	.	TRBJ2-7	TGTGCCAGTAGTATAGCTTTAGGGCCCTACGAGCAGTACTTC	CASSIALGPYEQYF
.	TRBV10-3	.	TRBJ2-1	TGTGCCATCAGTGACTCGGATGTCAATGAGCAGTTCTTC	CAISDSDVNEQFF
.	TRBV2	TRBD1	TRBJ2-6	TGTGCCAGCGGGACAGGGGGATCAGGGGCCAACGTCCTGACTTTC	CASGTGGSGANVLTF
once	TRBV7-6	TRBD1	TRBJ2-3	TGTGCCAGCAGCCCGGGACAGGGTTTGGGCACAGATACGCAGTATTTT	CASSPGQGLGTDTQYF
once	TRBV7-9	.	TRBJ2-3	TGTGCCAGCAGCTTAGGCGAAGGGGCGTACACAGATACGCAGTATTTT	CASSLGEGAYTDTQYF
.	TRBV5-5	TRBD2	TRBJ2-7	TGTGCCAGCAGCTTTCTGGGCGGGAGGGCTTACGAGCAGTACTTC	CASSFLGGRAYEQYF
.	TRBV9	.	TRBJ2-5	TGTGCCAGCAGCGTGGCGGGAATGGATGCAGGGACCCAGTACTTC	CASSVAGMDAGTQYF
.	TRBV19	TRBD2	TRBJ2-1	TGTGCCACCCTATCGGGGAGGGCCTCGGGGAATGAGCAGTTCTTC	CATLSGRASGNEQFF
.	TRBV5-5	.	TRBJ1-5	TGTGCCAGCAGAGCAGGGACTGACAGAAGGCAGCCCCAGCATTTT	CASRAGTDRRQPQHF
.	TRBV5-1	.	TRBJ2-5	TGCGCCAGCAGCTTGGACGGACTCCAAGAGACCCAGTACTTC	CASSLDGLQETQYF
.	TRBV18	TRBD2	TRBJ2-7	TGTGCCAGCTCACCACTTGTAGCGGGCAACTCCTACGAGCAGTACTTC	CASSPLVAGNSYEQYF
.	TRBV18	.	TRBJ1-5	TGTGCCAGCTCACCACCGTCGTCCAATCAGCCCCAGCATTTT	CASSPPSSNQPQHF
.	TRBV7-8	TRBD1	TRBJ1-1	TGTGCCAGCACCCCGGGACAGGAGAACACTGAAGCTTTCTTT	CASTPGQENTEAFF
.	TRBV11-2	TRBD1	TRBJ2-1	TGTGCCAGCAGCTACCGACAGGGAAACTACAATGAGCAGTTCTTC	CASSYRQGNYNEQFF
.	TRBV25-1	.	TRBJ1-4	TGTGCCAGCAGTAGTAGGGGAGTAGCTAATGAAAAACTGTTTTTT	CASSSRGVANEKLFF
.	TRBV28	.	TRBJ2-5	TGTGCCAGCAGTCCTTCCCCGCTACTGACAGGTCCGGGGGAGACCCAGTACTTC	CASSPSPLLTGPGETQYF
.	TRBV13	.	TRBJ2-4	TGTGCCAGCAGCTTAGGACAGGGTGACATTCAGTACTTC	CASSLGQGDIQYF
.	TRBV27	.	TRBJ2-3	TGTGCCAGCAGTGTAACAGGAGTTCTCACAGATACGCAGTATTTT	CASSVTGVLTDTQYF
.	TRBV2	.	TRBJ2-1	TGTGCCAGCAGTCCTTGGACTGGGGACAATGAGCAGTTCTTC	CASSPWTGDNEQFF
.	TRBV2	TRBD2	TRBJ2-5	TGTGCCAGCAACCGAGGGAGGGACTTCACCTACTTC	CASNRGRDFTYF
.	TRBV27	.	TRBJ2-3	TGTGCCAGCAGTTTATTAGGCAGGGAAAAGACAGATACGCAGTATTTT	CASSLLGREKTDTQYF